The 9 T cell receptor beta chains listed next were all sequenced from one sample in a study of T-cell memory formation after mild COVID-19. Via MiXCR, TCRdb re-called the 5' RACE reads, giving one row per CDR3 protein. The table records 98,000 or so distinct CDR3 sequences, roughly a sixth of them present only once. The sequenced material came from PBMCs or a T cell subset sorted from them (not recorded which). The origin of the receptors is a man younger than 35 who had mild COVID-19 (a few samples of this study predate the infection). Cell type and time point are not known.

This clonotype showed up just a few times. The rearrangement uses TRBV12-3 or TRBV12-4 and TRBJ1-4; possible D gene TRBD1, 5 bases. Trimming removed 6 bases from V and 16 bases from J, with 15 bases in between. The CDR3 has 11 amino acids. The CDR3: CASSRTRAKFF. In DNA, the CDR3 is TGTGCCAGCAGCAGGACAAGGGCGAAGTTTTTT.

This clonotype has only a few counts. The V gene is TRBV12-3 or TRBV12-4, the J gene TRBJ2-5, with 10 bases that match TRBD2. Germline trimming cut 6 bases from V and 2 bases from J; bases unmatched to any gene: 6. The CDR3 extends over 15 amino acids. CDR3 residues: CASSQRGGDQETQYF. Here the CDR3 DNA reads TGTGCCAGCAGCCAGCGGGGGGGCGATCAAGAGACCCAGTACTTC.

This clonotype was seen a handful of times. J is TRBJ1-1 and V is TRBV15, with D unresolved. Germline V gene data show CDR1 as LNHNV and CDR2 as YYDKDF (reference sequence). The CDR3 is 15 residues long. Trimming stripped 0 bases from V and 4 bases from J, with 12 bases between. The CDR3 spells CATSRDGSGSTEAFF. CDR3 coding DNA: TGTGCCACCAGCAGAGATGGGAGTGGGAGCACTGAAGCTTTCTTT.

The rearrangement uses TRBV4-2 and TRBJ1-2; weak D call: TRBD1 (6 bases). The V gene lost 4 bases and the J gene lost 6 bases, with 18 bases spanning the gap. The CDR3 runs to 15 residues. CDR1 and CDR2 (germline): LGHNA, YNFKEQ. The CDR3 loop is CASSRTADRDDGYTF. CDR3 DNA: TGTGCCAGCAGCCGGACAGCGGACCGGGACGATGGCTACACCTTC.

This clonotype was seen many times. The chain couples TRBV15 to TRBJ2-3, with 12 bases fitting TRBD1. Trimming took 1 base from V and 7 from J; bases not matched to a gene: 0. Per the germline V gene, CDR1 is LNHNV and CDR2 is YYDKDF (reference sequence). The CDR3 contains 14 residues. The CDR3 spells CATSRGDRGHTQYF. As DNA, the CDR3 is TGTGCCACCAGCAGAGGGGACAGGGGGCATACGCAGTATTTT.

This sequence joins TRBV14 and TRBJ1-1, with D tentatively TRBD1 (5 bases). V was clipped by 2 bases and J by 10 bases, with 20 bases between them. The germline CDR1 and CDR2 sequences are SGHDN and FVKESK. The CDR3 totals 15 residues. DNA for the CDR3: TGTGCCAGCAGCCAATTGATCCAGAGGGGCCCTCCAGCTTTCTTT. Translated, it gives CASSQLIQRGPPAFF.

The chain couples TRBV4-2 to TRBJ2-1; 10 positions agree with TRBD2. This CDR3 is 15 amino acids long. V was pared by 2 bases and J by 4 bases, with 2 bases of the junction left unmatched. CDR1 is LGHNA and CDR2 is YNFKEQ in the germline V gene. The DNA of the CDR3 is TGTGCCAGCAGCCAATTACTAGCGGGGTACAATGAGCAGTTCTTC. Translation: CASSQLLAGYNEQFF.

The rearrangement joins TRBV7-2 to TRBJ2-1; possibly TRBD2 for D (7 bases). Germline V gene lookup returns CDR1 SGHTA and CDR2 FQGNSA. V shed 3 bases and J shed 9 bases, with 18 bases lying between them. This CDR3 is 15 amino acids long. CDR3 DNA sequence: TGTGCCAGCAGCTTTTATATGGGGGGGCCAAGTGAGCAGTTCTTC. Residues: CASSFYMGGPSEQFF.

The chain is built from TRBV10-3 and TRBJ2-3; 7 nucleotides match TRBD1. This CDR3 has 15 residues. V was clipped by 4 bases and J by 3 bases; unmatched bases: 7. Germline V gene data show CDR1 as ENHRY and CDR2 as SYGVKD. Written as DNA, the CDR3 is TGTGCCATCAGTGTATCAGGGGGTGAGACAGATACGCAGTATTTT. Encoded protein: CAISVSGGETDTQYF.